This TCR beta chain came from a study of spatial heterogeneity in lung cancer. On the study more broadly: Untreated early-stage non-small cell lung cancer patients, over 55 in total, were the donors.

CDR1 is SEHNR, CDR2 FQNEAQ, per germline (reference sequence). V lost 8 bases to trimming and J lost 3 bases, with 8 bases between them. The CDR3 extends over 12 amino acids. This clonotype has just one count. In TCRdb, the 5' RACE reads were re-called with MiXCR into one record per CDR3 protein. The sample includes about 110,000 distinct CDR3 sequences, approximately 10% of them seen just once. Regarding time point: blood at routine non-recurrence follow-up after resection. Sample: PBMCs, taken at follow-up. The chain links TRBV7-9 to TRBJ2-1, with D perhaps TRBD2 (5 bases). The clonotype was recovered from a female donor with early-stage non-small cell lung cancer. CDR3 residues: CASRTFYNEQFF. The CDR3 DNA follows: TGTGCCAGCCGGACTTTCTACAATGAGCAGTTCTTC.